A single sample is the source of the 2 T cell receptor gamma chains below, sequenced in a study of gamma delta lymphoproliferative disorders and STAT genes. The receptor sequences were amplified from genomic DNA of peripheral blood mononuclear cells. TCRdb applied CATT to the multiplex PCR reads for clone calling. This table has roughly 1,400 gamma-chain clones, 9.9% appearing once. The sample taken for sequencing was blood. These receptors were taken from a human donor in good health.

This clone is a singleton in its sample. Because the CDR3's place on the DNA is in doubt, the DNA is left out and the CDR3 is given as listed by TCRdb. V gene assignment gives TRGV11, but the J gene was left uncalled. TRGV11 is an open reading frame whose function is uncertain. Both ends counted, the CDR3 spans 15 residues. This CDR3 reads CTTVPAGWYYYKKLF.

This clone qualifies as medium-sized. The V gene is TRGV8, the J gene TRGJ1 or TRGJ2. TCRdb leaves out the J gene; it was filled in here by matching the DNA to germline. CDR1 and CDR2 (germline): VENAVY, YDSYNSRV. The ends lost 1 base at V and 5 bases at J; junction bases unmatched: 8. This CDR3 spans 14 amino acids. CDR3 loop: CATWDSQEDYKKLF. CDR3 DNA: TGTGCCACCTGGGATAGCCAAGAGGATTATAAGAAACTCTTT.